Presented here are 12 T cell receptor beta chains from one specimen sequenced in a study of OX40 agonist ivuxolimab in advanced cancers. Produced via immunoSEQ multiplex PCR; TCRdb's table is partial and in-frame only. The table has 95,000 to 100,000 clones, 85% to 95% seen once. The sequenced sample was CD4+ or CD8+ T cells sorted from blood, obtained in a trial of the OX40 agonist ivuxolimab. The receptor set was obtained from an adult with an advanced solid tumor such as melanoma, head and neck, liver or kidney cancer.

The chain combines TRBV10-3 with TRBJ1-2, with 7 positions matching TRBD1. The CDR3 length is 13 residues. V shed 4 bases, J shed 4 bases, and the junction held 3 bases outside the gene matches. The germline CDR1 and CDR2 sequences are ENHRY and SYGVKD. CDR3 region: CAISAGQLYGYTF. The CDR3 coding sequence is TGTGCCATCAGTGCGGGACAGCTCTATGGCTACACCTTC.

The rearrangement joins TRBV10-3 to TRBJ1-3; no firm D call. The germline gives CDR1 ENHRY, CDR2 SYGVKD. Trimming took off 4 bases at V and 0 bases at J, with 10 bases between the two ends. The CDR3 is 15 residues long. The CDR3 DNA is TGTGCCATCAGTGTAGGATCTAGCTCTGGAAACACCATATATTTT. Its translation: CAISVGSSSGNTIYF.

This clone came up once. V and J are TRBV4-2 and TRBJ2-3, with D unresolved. This CDR3 has 13 residues. Between the trimmed V and J ends, which lost 1 base and 2 bases, there was a span of 4 bases. Germline loops: CDR1 LGHNA, CDR2 YNFKEQ. This CDR3 is CASSQGDTDTQYF. Written as DNA, the CDR3 is TGTGCCAGCAGCCAAGGAGACACAGATACGCAGTATTTT.

J is TRBJ1-5 and V is TRBV19; 7 bases agree with TRBD1. In germline, CDR1 is LNHDA, CDR2 SQIVND (reference sequence). The junction had 13 bases not matched to a gene; V was cut back by 7 bases and J by 1 base. This CDR3 contains 17 residues. The CDR3 DNA follows: TGTGCCAGTACAGAGACAGGGACCTCTTTGAGCAATCAGCCCCAGCATTTT. Protein product: CASTETGTSLSNQPQHF.

The chain uses TRBV7-2 and TRBJ1-2, with a weak D call TRBD1 (5 bases). Per germline, CDR1 SGHTA and CDR2 FQGNSA. Trimming took off 5 bases at V and 3 bases at J, with 10 bases between the two ends. The CDR3 consists of 13 residues. The CDR3 DNA reads TGTGCCAGCAGCCTACTAGGGGACTATGGCTACACCTTC. Its protein is CASSLLGDYGYTF.

The rearrangement joins TRBV6-1 to TRBJ2-7; D possibly uses TRBD1 or TRBD2 (5 bases each). This CDR3 spans 13 amino acids. Trimming cost V 1 base and J 9 bases, with 13 bases left between them. Germline V CDR1 and CDR2: MNHNS, SASEGT. The CDR3 DNA follows: TGTGCCAGCAGTGAAGTCGGGACCGGAGGGCAGTACGTC. Protein product: CASSEVGTGGQYV.

The J gene is TRBJ2-1, the V gene TRBV18; 13 positions agree with TRBD2. Germline CDR1 and CDR2: KGHSH and LQKENI. The CDR3 sequence is 15 residues long. The J segment lost 7 bases and the V segment lost 4 bases, leaving 4 bases of the junction unmatched. CDR3 amino acids: CASSLTSGRENEQFF. The CDR3 nucleotides are TGTGCCAGCTCACTAACTAGCGGGAGGGAGAATGAGCAGTTCTTC.

CDR3 loop: CASRERLAGGDEQFF. The CDR3 DNA reads TGTGCCAGCAGGGAAAGACTAGCGGGAGGCGATGAGCAGTTCTTC. The chain is built from TRBV6-1 and TRBJ2-1, with 13 bases matching TRBD2. The CDR3 loop spans 15 amino acids. Germline trimming cut 6 bases from V and 8 bases from J; bases unmatched to any gene: 7. Germline V gives CDR1 MNHNS, CDR2 SASEGT.

The gene calls are TRBV2 and TRBJ2-6; 10 bases map to TRBD2. Germline CDR1 SNHLY, CDR2 FYNNEI. This CDR3 is built from 16 residues. Losses at the gene ends were 6 bases for V and 2 bases for J; bases not matched to a gene: 4. This CDR3 is CASRLAGTAGANVLTF. The CDR3 region has the DNA TGTGCCAGCAGACTAGCGGGGACCGCTGGGGCCAACGTCCTGACTTTC.

The J gene is TRBJ1-5, the V gene TRBV27; D perhaps matches TRBD1 (6 bases). The CDR3 has 13 residues. Trimming took off 5 bases at V and 8 bases at J, with 13 bases between the two ends. Germline loops: CDR1 MNHEY, CDR2 SMNVEV (reference sequence). CDR3 in DNA: TGTGCCAGCAGTATAAGAAGGGGGGAGCCCCAGCATTTT. Translated, it gives CASSIRRGEPQHF.

The rearrangement links TRBV7-2 to TRBJ2-2, with 7 bases that match TRBD2. V trimming: 5 bases; J trimming: 2 bases; junction bases outside the gene matches: 8. Germline assignment: CDR1 SGHTA and CDR2 FQGNSA. The CDR3 runs to 16 residues. CDR3 coding DNA: TGTGCCAGCAGCCCCCGTGGGGGACTAAACACCGGGGAGCTGTTTTTT. This encodes CASSPRGGLNTGELFF.

The J gene is TRBJ1-3, the V gene TRBV9, with a weak D call TRBD1 (5 bases). The germline gives CDR1 SGDLS, CDR2 YYNGEE. Trimming took 0 bases from V and 4 from J, leaving 11 bases between them. The CDR3 is made up of 15 amino acids. The CDR3 sequence: CASSVEGLGGNTIYF. The DNA of the CDR3 is TGTGCCAGCAGCGTAGAGGGGTTGGGGGGAAACACCATATATTTT.